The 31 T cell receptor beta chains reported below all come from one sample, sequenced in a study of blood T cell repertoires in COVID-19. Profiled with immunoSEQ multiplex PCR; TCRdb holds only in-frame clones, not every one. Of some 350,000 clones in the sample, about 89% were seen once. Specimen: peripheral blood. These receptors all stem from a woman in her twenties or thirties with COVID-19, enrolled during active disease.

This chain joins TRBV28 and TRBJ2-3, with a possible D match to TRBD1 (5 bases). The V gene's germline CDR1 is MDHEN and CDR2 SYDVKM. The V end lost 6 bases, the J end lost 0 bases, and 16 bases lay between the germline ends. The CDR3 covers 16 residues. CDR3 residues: CASSGTLGRSTDTQYF. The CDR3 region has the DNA TGTGCCAGCAGCGGCACTCTGGGGCGTAGCACAGATACGCAGTATTTT.

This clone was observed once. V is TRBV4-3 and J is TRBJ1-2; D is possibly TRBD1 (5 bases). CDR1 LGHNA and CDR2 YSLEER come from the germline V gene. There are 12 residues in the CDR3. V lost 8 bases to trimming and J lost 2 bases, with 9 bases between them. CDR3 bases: TGCGCCAGCCGCGGGGGAAACTATGGCTACACCTTC. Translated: CASRGGNYGYTF.

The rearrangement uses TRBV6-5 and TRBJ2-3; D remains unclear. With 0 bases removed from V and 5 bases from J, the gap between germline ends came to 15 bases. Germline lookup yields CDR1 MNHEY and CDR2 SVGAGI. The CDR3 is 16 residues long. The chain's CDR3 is CASSYSLSPSRDTQYF. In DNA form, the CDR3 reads TGTGCCAGCAGTTACTCCCTCTCCCCCTCGAGAGATACGCAGTATTTT.

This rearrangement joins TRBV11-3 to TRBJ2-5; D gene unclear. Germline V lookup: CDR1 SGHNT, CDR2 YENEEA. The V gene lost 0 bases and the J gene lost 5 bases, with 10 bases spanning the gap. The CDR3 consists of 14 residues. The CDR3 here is CASSLDSRLETQYF. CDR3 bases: TGTGCCAGCAGCTTAGATTCCCGTTTGGAGACCCAGTACTTC.

As DNA, the CDR3 is TGTGCCAGTGGTAGGGGGGTCACAGATACGCAGTATTTT. It translates to CASGRGVTDTQYF. The chain recombines TRBV19 with TRBJ2-3; D possibly uses TRBD1 or TRBD2 (6 bases each). Germline CDR1 is LNHDA and CDR2 is SQIVND (reference sequence). Trimming stripped 8 bases from V and 2 bases from J, with 11 bases between. There are 13 residues in the CDR3.

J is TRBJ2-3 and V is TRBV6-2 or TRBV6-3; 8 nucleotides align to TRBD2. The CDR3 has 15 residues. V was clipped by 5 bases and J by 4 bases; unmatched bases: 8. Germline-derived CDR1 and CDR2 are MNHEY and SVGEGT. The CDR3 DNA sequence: TGTGCCAGCAGTGACCACGGGGGGGCCTCAGATACGCAGTATTTT. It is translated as CASSDHGGASDTQYF.

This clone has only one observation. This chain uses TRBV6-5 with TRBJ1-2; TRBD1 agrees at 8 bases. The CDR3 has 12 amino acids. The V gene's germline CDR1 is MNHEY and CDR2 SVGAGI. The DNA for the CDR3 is TGTGCGACCAGACAGGGGAACTATGGCTACACCTTC. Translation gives CATRQGNYGYTF.

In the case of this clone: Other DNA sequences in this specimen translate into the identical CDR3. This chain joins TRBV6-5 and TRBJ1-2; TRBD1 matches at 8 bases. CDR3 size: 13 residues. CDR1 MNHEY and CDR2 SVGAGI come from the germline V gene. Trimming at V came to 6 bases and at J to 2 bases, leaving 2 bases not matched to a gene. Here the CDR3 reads CASSRTGNYGYTF. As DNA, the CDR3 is TGTGCCAGCAGCCGGACAGGGAACTATGGCTACACCTTC.

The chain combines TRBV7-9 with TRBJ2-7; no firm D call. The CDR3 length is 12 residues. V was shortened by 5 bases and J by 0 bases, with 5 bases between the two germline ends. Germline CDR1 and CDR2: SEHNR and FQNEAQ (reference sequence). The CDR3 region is CASSPLSYEQYV. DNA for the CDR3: TGTGCCAGCAGCCCCCTCTCCTACGAGCAGTACGTC.

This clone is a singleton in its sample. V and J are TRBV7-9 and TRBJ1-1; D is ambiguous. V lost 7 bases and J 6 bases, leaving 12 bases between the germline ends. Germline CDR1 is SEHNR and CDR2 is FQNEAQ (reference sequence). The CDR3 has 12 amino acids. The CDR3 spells CASTFRSPEAFF. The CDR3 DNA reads TGTGCCAGCACCTTCCGAAGCCCTGAAGCTTTCTTT.

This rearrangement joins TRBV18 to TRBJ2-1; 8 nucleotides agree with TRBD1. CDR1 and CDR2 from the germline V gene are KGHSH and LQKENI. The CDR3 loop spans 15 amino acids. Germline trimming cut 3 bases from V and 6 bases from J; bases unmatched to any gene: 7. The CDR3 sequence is CASSPQQGEVNEQFF. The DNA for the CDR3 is TGTGCCAGCTCACCGCAACAGGGGGAGGTCAATGAGCAGTTCTTC.

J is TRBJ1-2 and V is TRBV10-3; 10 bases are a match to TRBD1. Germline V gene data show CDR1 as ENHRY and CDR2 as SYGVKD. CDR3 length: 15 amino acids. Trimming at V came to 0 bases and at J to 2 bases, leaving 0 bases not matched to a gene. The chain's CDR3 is CAISESGQGNYGYTF. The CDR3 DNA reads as TGTGCCATCAGTGAGTCGGGACAGGGGAACTATGGCTACACCTTC.

In DNA form, the CDR3 reads TGCGCCAGCAGCCGAGGGACAGGGGGCGGCTCTGGAAACACCATATATTTT. Protein sequence: CASSRGTGGGSGNTIYF. V is TRBV4-3 and J is TRBJ1-3; 12 bases are a match to TRBD1. This CDR3 comprises 17 residues. V was clipped by 4 bases and J by 0 bases; unmatched bases: 4. The germline V gene encodes CDR1 LGHNA and CDR2 YSLEER.

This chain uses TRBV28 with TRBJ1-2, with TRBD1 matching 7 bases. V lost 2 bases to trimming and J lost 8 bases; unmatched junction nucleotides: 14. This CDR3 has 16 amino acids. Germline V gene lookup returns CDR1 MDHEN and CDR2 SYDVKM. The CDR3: CASSLTLDRVREGYTF. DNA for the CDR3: TGTGCCAGCAGTTTAACACTAGACAGGGTGAGAGAAGGCTACACCTTC.

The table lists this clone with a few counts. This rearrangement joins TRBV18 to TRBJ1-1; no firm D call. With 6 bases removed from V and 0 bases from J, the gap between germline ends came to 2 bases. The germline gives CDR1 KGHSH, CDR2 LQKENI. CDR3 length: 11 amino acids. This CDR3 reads CASSLNTEAFF. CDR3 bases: TGTGCCAGCTCCTTGAACACTGAAGCTTTCTTT.

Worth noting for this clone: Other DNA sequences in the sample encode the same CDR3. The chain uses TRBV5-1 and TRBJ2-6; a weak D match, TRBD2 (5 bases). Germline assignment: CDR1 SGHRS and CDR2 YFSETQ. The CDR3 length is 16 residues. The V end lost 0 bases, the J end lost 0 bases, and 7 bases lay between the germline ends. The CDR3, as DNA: TGCGCCAGCAGCTTGGTAGGGAGCTCTGGGGCCAACGTCCTGACTTTC. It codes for CASSLVGSSGANVLTF.

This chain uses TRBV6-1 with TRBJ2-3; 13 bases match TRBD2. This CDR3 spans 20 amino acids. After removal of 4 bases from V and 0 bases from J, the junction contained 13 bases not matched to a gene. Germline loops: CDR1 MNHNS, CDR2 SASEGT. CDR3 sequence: CASSAPGLAGSLDSTDTQYF. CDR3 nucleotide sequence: TGTGCCAGCAGTGCACCGGGACTAGCGGGGTCGTTGGACAGCACAGATACGCAGTATTTT.

The CDR3 region is CASRPTRLLGGTGNNEQFF. Here the CDR3 DNA reads TGTGCCAGCAGGCCTACCCGACTTCTGGGGGGGACAGGGAACAATGAGCAGTTCTTC. The V gene is TRBV28, the J gene TRBJ2-1; 9 bases map to TRBD1. The length of the CDR3 is 19 residues. CDR1 is MDHEN, CDR2 SYDVKM, per germline. V was clipped by 6 bases and J by 5 bases; unmatched bases: 20.

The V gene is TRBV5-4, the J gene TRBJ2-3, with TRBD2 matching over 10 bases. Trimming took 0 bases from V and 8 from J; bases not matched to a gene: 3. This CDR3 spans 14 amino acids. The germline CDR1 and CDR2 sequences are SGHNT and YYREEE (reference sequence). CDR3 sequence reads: CASSLDLAGATQYF. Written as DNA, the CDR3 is TGTGCCAGCAGCTTGGATCTAGCGGGGGCTACGCAGTATTTT. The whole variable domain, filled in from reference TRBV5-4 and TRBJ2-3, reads ETGVTQSPTHLIKTRGQQVTLRCSSQSGHNTVSWYQQALGQGPQFIFQYYREEENGRGNFPPRFSGLQFPNYSSELNVNALELDDSALYLCASSLDLAGATQYFGPGTRLTVL.

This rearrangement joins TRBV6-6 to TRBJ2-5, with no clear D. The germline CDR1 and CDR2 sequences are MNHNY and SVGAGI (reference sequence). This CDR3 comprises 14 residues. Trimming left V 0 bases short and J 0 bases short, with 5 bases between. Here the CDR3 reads CASSYSRNQETQYF. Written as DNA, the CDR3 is TGTGCCAGCAGTTACTCGCGGAACCAAGAGACCCAGTACTTC.

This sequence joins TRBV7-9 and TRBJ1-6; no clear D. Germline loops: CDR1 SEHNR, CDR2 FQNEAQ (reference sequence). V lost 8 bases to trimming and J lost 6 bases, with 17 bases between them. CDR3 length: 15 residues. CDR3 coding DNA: TGTGCCAGCGAACCGGACGGGCGGGGTAATTCACCCCTCCACTTT. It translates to CASEPDGRGNSPLHF. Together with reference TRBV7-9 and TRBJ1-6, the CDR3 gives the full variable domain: DTGVSQNPRHKITKRGQNVTFRCDPISEHNRLYWYRQTLGQGPEFLTYFQNEAQLEKSRLLSDRFSAERPKGSFSTLEIQRTEQGDSAMYLCASEPDGRGNSPLHFGNGTRLTVT.

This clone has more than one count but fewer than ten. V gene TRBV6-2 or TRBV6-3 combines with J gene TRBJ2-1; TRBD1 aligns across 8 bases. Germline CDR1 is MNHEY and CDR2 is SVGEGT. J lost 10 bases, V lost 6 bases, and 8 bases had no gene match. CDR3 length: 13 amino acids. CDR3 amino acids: CASSRDRLVEQFF. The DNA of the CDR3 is TGTGCCAGCAGCAGGGACAGGTTAGTCGAGCAGTTCTTC.

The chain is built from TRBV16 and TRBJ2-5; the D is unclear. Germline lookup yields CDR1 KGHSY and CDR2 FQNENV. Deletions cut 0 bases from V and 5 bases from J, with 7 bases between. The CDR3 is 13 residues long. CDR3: CASSQSKSETQYF. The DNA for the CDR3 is TGTGCCAGCAGCCAATCTAAATCCGAGACCCAGTACTTC.

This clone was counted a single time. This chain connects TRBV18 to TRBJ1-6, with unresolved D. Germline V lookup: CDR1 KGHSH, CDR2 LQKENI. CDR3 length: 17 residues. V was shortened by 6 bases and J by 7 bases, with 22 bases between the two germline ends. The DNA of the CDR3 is TGTGCCAGCTCCCAGGCATCGACCGAAATGGGCAATTCACCCCTCCACTTT. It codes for CASSQASTEMGNSPLHF.

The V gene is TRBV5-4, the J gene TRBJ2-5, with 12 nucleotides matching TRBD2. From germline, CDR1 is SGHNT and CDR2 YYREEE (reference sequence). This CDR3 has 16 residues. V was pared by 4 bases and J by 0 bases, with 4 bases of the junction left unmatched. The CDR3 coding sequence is TGTGCCAGCAGCACGGGGACTAGCGGGTACCAAGAGACCCAGTACTTC. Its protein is CASSTGTSGYQETQYF.

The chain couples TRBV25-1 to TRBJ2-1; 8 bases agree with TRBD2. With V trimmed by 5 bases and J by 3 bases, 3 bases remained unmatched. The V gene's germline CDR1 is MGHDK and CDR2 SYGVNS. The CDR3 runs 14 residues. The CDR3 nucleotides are TGTGCCAGCAGTAAAGCGGGAGTCTACAATGAGCAGTTCTTC. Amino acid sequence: CASSKAGVYNEQFF.

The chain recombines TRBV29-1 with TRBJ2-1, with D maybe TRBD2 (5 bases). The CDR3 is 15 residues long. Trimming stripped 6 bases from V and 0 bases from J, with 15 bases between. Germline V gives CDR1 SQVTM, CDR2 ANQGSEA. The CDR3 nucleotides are TGCAGCGTCGTGAGCGGCCTTAGCTCCTACAATGAGCAGTTCTTC. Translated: CSVVSGLSSYNEQFF.

CDR3 protein: CASQTGTNQPQHF. The DNA of the CDR3 is TGTGCCAGCCAAACAGGGACCAATCAGCCCCAGCATTTT. This chain links TRBV6-6 with TRBJ1-5; D perhaps matches TRBD1 (6 bases). The CDR3 runs 13 residues. The germline V gene has CDR1 MNHNY and CDR2 SVGAGI (reference sequence). Between the trimmed V and J ends, which lost 8 bases and 3 bases, there was a span of 11 bases.

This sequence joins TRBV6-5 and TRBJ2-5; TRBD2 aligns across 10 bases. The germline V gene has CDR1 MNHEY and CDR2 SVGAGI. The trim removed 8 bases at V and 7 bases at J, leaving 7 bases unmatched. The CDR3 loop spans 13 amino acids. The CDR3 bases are TGTGCCAGCGGCGACAGCGGGGGGGGGACCCAGTACTTC. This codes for CASGDSGGGTQYF.

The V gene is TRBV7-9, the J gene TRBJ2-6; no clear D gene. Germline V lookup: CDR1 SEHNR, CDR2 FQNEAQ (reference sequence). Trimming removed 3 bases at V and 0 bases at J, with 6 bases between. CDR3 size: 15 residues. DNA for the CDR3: TGTGCCAGCAGCTTCGGTTACTCTGGGGCCAACGTCCTGACTTTC. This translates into CASSFGYSGANVLTF.

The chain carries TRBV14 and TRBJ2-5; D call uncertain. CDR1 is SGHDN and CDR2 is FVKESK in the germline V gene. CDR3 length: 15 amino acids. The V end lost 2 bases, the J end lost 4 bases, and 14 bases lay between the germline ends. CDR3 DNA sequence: TGTGCCAGCAGCCAATCCCTCCCAACTACAGAGACCCAGTACTTC. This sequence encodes CASSQSLPTTETQYF.